This T cell receptor beta chain appears in the sequencing data of a study of cytomegalovirus exposure and HLA in healthy donors. The wider study: Earlier sequencing of about 179 million T cells yielded fewer than 140 million unique TCR beta sequences. The study's early data release held some 85 million unique TCRs from HLA-typed donors. Study outcomes and limitations: Later, an analysis showed that TCR beta chains associated with HLA were more clonally expanded than others that were equally common.

Concerning this clone: Its antigen is still unknown.

CDR1 is SGDLS and CDR2 is YYNGEE in the germline V gene. The CDR3 contains 15 residues. The V and J ends lost 0 bases and 0 bases respectively, with 7 bases between them. Primers: 60 Vbeta forward and 13 Jbeta reverse. The method was immunoSEQ multiplex PCR; TCRdb's version includes in-frame clones alone and lacks a portion of them. The sample carries under 130,000 clones, around 80% recorded once. Sequencing used PBMCs. The chain combines TRBV9 with TRBJ1-3; D remains ambiguous. This clonotype was obtained from a man aged 30 to 39 in good health and CMV-seronegative. The CDR3 sequence: CASSVAGNSGNTIYF. The CDR3 DNA reads as TGTGCCAGCAGCGTAGCGGGAAACTCTGGAAACACCATATATTTT.